This entry lists 25 T cell receptor beta chains sequenced from one sample in a study of identical twins (TCRdb year 2016). Library prep was done by 5' RACE. Sequencing was performed on an Illumina HiSeq 2000. The raw public reads went through TCRdb reprocessing: fastp at Q25, MiXCR clone calling, in-frame beta chains kept. Entries that share a CDR3 protein sequence are merged under the most common genes and DNA. In this sample the table shows more than 400,000 distinct CDR3 sequences, 12% to 15% of which occur a single time. The ten largest clones represent roughly 0.46% of the sample. These sequences were also reported in another study, on yellow fever vaccine responses in identical twins.

The sequenced material came from CD4+ T cells sorted from blood. These receptors all come from a woman aged 18-35 years in good health.

This clonotype was detected a few times. This chain joins TRBV29-1 and TRBJ2-7; 9 bases are shared with TRBD2. This CDR3 spans 16 amino acids. Looked up from germline, CDR1 is SQVTM and CDR2 is ANQGSEA. The V segment lost 3 bases and the J segment 0 bases; nucleotides outside the gene matches: 9. Here the CDR3 reads CSVEGRWREGSYEQYF. The CDR3, as DNA: TGCAGCGTTGAGGGCCGGTGGCGGGAGGGCTCCTACGAGCAGTACTTC.

The chain combines TRBV20-1 with TRBJ2-1; D remains unclear. The V gene lost 7 bases and the J gene lost 7 bases, with 11 bases spanning the gap. Germline V gene data show CDR1 as DFQATT and CDR2 as SNEGSKA (reference sequence). This CDR3 comprises 11 residues. The CDR3 loop reads CSVYLVNEQFF. The CDR3 nucleotides read TGCAGTGTGTACCTAGTAAATGAGCAGTTCTTC.

This chain uses TRBV6-2 or TRBV6-3 with TRBJ2-3; 12 nucleotides align to TRBD1. In germline, CDR1 is MNHEY, CDR2 SVGEGT. The CDR3 loop spans 15 amino acids. V lost 6 bases, J lost 5 bases, and 6 bases stayed unmatched. CDR3 protein: CASRGTGGWGDTQYF. The CDR3 DNA is TGTGCCAGCAGAGGGACAGGGGGCTGGGGAGATACGCAGTATTTT.

The chain joins TRBV25-1 to TRBJ2-1; 9 nucleotides match TRBD2. Germline V lookup: CDR1 MGHDK, CDR2 SYGVNS. Trimming took 4 bases from V and 2 from J; bases not matched to a gene: 12. The CDR3 contains 18 residues. The CDR3 DNA follows: TGTGCCAGCAGTGGAGGAAGGGGGGCGGGAGGGACCTACAATGAGCAGTTCTTC. It codes for CASSGGRGAGGTYNEQFF.

In this sample, this clonotype turned up a few times. This chain joins TRBV15 and TRBJ2-1; 9 nucleotides align to TRBD1. V lost 5 bases, J lost 2 bases, and 7 bases stayed unmatched. Germline V gene sequence: CDR1 LNHNV, CDR2 YYDKDF (reference sequence). The CDR3 contains 16 residues. CDR3: CATSGTTGGPYNEQFF. The CDR3 DNA follows: TGTGCCACCAGCGGTACGACAGGGGGTCCCTACAATGAGCAGTTCTTC.

This clonotype has a handful of counts. The V and J genes are TRBV20-1 and TRBJ2-2; 8 positions match TRBD1. V gave up 4 bases and J gave up 0 bases; unmatched junction bases: 4. This CDR3 is 15 amino acids long. Germline CDR1 reads DFQATT; CDR2 reads SNEGSKA (reference sequence). The DNA for the CDR3 is TGCAGTGCTAATAGGGACAGGCCGAACACCGGGGAGCTGTTTTTT. It yields the protein CSANRDRPNTGELFF.

This clonotype has a handful of counts. The chain has TRBV7-2 and TRBJ1-5; D unclear. Trimming pared 1 base from V and 0 bases from J, leaving 7 bases between. The CDR3 totals 15 residues. CDR1 and CDR2 (germline): SGHTA, FQGNSA. The CDR3 sequence is CASSLGPYSNQPQHF. The CDR3 DNA follows: TGTGCCAGCAGCTTAGGCCCATATAGCAATCAGCCCCAGCATTTT.

V gene TRBV28 combines with J gene TRBJ1-3; D perhaps matches TRBD1 (5 bases). V lost 6 bases to trimming and J lost 4 bases, with 19 bases between them. CDR1 and CDR2 from the germline V gene are MDHEN and SYDVKM. CDR3 length equals 16 residues. CDR3 residues: CASRPTLQASGNTIYF. CDR3 in DNA: TGTGCCAGCAGACCTACCCTACAGGCTTCGGGAAACACCATATATTTT.

This rearrangement joins TRBV5-1 to TRBJ1-4; a possible D gene is TRBD1 (5 bases). CDR1 SGHRS and CDR2 YFSETQ come from the germline V gene. The V end lost 1 base, the J end lost 8 bases, and 12 bases lay between the germline ends. The CDR3 sequence is 14 residues long. DNA for the CDR3: TGCGCCAGCAGCTTGAGAGGGGACGGAGAAAAACTGTTTTTT. As protein: CASSLRGDGEKLFF.

The table lists this clonotype with a few counts. The V gene is TRBV2, the J gene TRBJ2-1; TRBD1 matches at 12 bases. V was clipped by 2 bases and J by 8 bases; unmatched bases: 10. The germline V gene encodes CDR1 SNHLY and CDR2 FYNNEI. There are 17 residues in the CDR3. The CDR3 coding sequence is TGTGCCAGCAGTGAACTTCCCGGGACAGGGGGCTGGGATGAGCAGTTCTTC. Protein sequence: CASSELPGTGGWDEQFF.

The rearrangement joins TRBV5-1 to TRBJ1-1; D is unresolved. Germline CDR1 and CDR2: SGHRS and YFSETQ. Trimming shortened V by 1 base and J by 1 base, and 14 bases separated the two germline ends. This CDR3 is built from 16 residues. The DNA of the CDR3 is TGCGCCAGCAGCTTGACCCCAACGACCCGGAACACTGAAGCTTTCTTT. Translating it yields CASSLTPTTRNTEAFF.

This clonotype was counted only a few times. V and J are TRBV6-5 and TRBJ2-3, with D possibly matching TRBD2 (6 bases). The germline gives CDR1 MNHEY, CDR2 SVGAGI. This CDR3 is 15 amino acids long. The V end was cut by 4 bases, the J end by 0 bases, with 11 bases between. This CDR3 is CASSLQEGSTDTQYF. The CDR3 DNA is TGTGCCAGCAGTTTACAGGAGGGGAGCACAGATACGCAGTATTTT.

The genes are TRBV28 and TRBJ2-1; 8 nucleotides match TRBD2. With 5 bases clipped from V and 2 bases from J, the junction kept 8 bases outside the gene matches. This CDR3 region has 16 residues. The V gene's germline CDR1 is MDHEN and CDR2 SYDVKM. The CDR3 coding sequence is TGTGCCAGCAGTCCCCTAGCGGGTCCCACCTACAATGAGCAGTTCTTC. This gives the protein CASSPLAGPTYNEQFF. The complete variable domain, with remaining parts taken from reference TRBV28 and TRBJ2-1, reads DVKVTQSSRYLVKRTGEKVFLECVQDMDHENMFWYRQDPGLGLRLIYFSYDVKMKEKGDIPEGYSVSREKKERFSLILESASTNQTSMYLCASSPLAGPTYNEQFFGPGTRLTVL.

There are a few counts of this clonotype. The chain recombines TRBV3-1 with TRBJ2-7; D is perhaps TRBD2 (5 bases). The germline V and J ends were trimmed by 4 bases and 5 bases, with 18 bases remaining between them. This CDR3 is built from 15 residues. Germline-derived CDR1 and CDR2 are LGHDT and YNNKEL (reference sequence). The CDR3 DNA reads as TGTGCCAGCAGCCCCTCCCCGGACTCTAAGCACGAGCAGTACTTC. Its translation: CASSPSPDSKHEQYF.

This clonotype was counted at least ten times. The CDR3 region has the DNA TGTGCCAGCAGTTCGGGTCAGCCCCAGCATTTT. It yields the protein CASSSGQPQHF. V and J are TRBV6-2 or TRBV6-3 and TRBJ1-5; D ambiguous. Deletions cut 4 bases from V and 6 bases from J, with 4 bases between. CDR3 length equals 11 residues. The germline V gene encodes CDR1 MNHEY and CDR2 SVGEGT.

This chain uses TRBV5-1 with TRBJ1-1, with 10 bases fitting TRBD1. J was trimmed by 1 base and V by 2 bases; bases with no gene match: 11. This CDR3 spans 18 amino acids. Germline V gene data show CDR1 as SGHRS and CDR2 as YFSETQ. This CDR3 is CASSLPPGQGFTNTEAFF. The CDR3 DNA is TGCGCCAGCAGCTTACCCCCGGGACAGGGGTTTACGAACACTGAAGCTTTCTTT. Combining the CDR3 with reference TRBV5-1 and TRBJ1-1 gives the whole variable domain KAGVTQTPRYLIKTRGQQVTLSCSPISGHRSVSWYQQTPGQGLQFLFEYFSETQRNKGNFPGRFSGRQFSNSRSEMNVSTLELGDSALYLCASSLPPGQGFTNTEAFFGQGTRLTVV.

This clonotype was recorded a few times. The chain combines TRBV28 with TRBJ2-5, with D possibly being TRBD1 (6 bases). The germline CDR1 and CDR2 sequences are MDHEN and SYDVKM. The ends were cut back, 4 bases at V and 4 bases at J, with 16 bases in the middle. The CDR3 has 15 amino acids. The CDR3 protein is CASSSPSRGRETQYF. Here the CDR3 DNA reads TGTGCCAGCAGTTCCCCGAGCAGGGGTAGAGAGACCCAGTACTTC.

The rearrangement joins TRBV5-1 to TRBJ2-3; 7 bases map to TRBD2. CDR1 SGHRS and CDR2 YFSETQ come from the germline V gene. The length of the CDR3 is 16 residues. The ends lost 5 bases at V and 1 base at J; junction bases unmatched: 10. DNA for the CDR3: TGCGCCAGCAGGTCGAGGCGGGGGATTGGCACAGATACGCAGTATTTT. This codes for CASRSRRGIGTDTQYF.

The chain employs TRBV5-1 and TRBJ2-1; 12 nucleotides line up with TRBD2. Per germline, CDR1 SGHRS and CDR2 YFSETQ. Trimming removed 4 bases from V and 7 bases from J; junction bases left unmatched: 15. This CDR3 has 18 amino acids. The CDR3 region is CASSPAYWTSGTENEQFF. CDR3 nucleotides: TGCGCCAGCAGCCCCGCCTATTGGACTAGCGGGACGGAGAATGAGCAGTTCTTC.

This clonotype was observed a few times. The gene calls are TRBV20-1 and TRBJ1-5, with D perhaps matching TRBD1 (5 bases). The CDR3 sequence is 14 residues long. Germline V lookup: CDR1 DFQATT, CDR2 SNEGSKA (reference sequence). V lost 4 bases and J lost 0, with 10 bases in between. CDR3 DNA: TGCAGTGCTAAGAAGACAGCTAGCAATCAGCCCCAGCATTTT. This codes for CSAKKTASNQPQHF.

The rearrangement joins TRBV12-3 or TRBV12-4 to TRBJ2-1; D is uncertain. The CDR3 has 13 amino acids. Trimming took 3 bases from V and 6 from J, leaving 9 bases between them. The CDR3 is CASSLGYLNEQFF. The CDR3 DNA reads as TGTGCCAGCAGTTTGGGCTACCTCAATGAGCAGTTCTTC.

This clonotype turned up a few times. This sequence joins TRBV12-3 or TRBV12-4 and TRBJ2-7; no definite D call. This CDR3 spans 16 amino acids. V lost 2 bases, J lost 2 bases, and 16 bases lay in between. CDR3 DNA sequence: TGTGCCAGCAGTTTATTTGCGCGAACCTCAACCTACGAGCAGTACTTC. This codes for CASSLFARTSTYEQYF.

This clonotype was counted only a few times. The chain employs TRBV6-1 and TRBJ2-7; 10 nucleotides align to TRBD2. CDR1 and CDR2 (germline): MNHNS, SASEGT. This CDR3 spans 15 amino acids. J gave up 2 bases and V 4 bases, and 5 bases lay outside the gene matches. The CDR3 bases are TGTGCCAGCAGTGGGAGAGCGGGAGGGACCTACGAGCAGTACTTC. This gives the protein CASSGRAGGTYEQYF.

The sample holds a few counts of this clonotype. The chain is built from TRBV3-1 and TRBJ2-1, with 7 bases aligning to TRBD1. Trimming removed 1 base from V and 3 bases from J; junction bases left unmatched: 9. This CDR3 region has 17 residues. Germline-derived CDR1 and CDR2 are LGHDT and YNNKEL (reference sequence). CDR3 region: CASSQVFPGTVYNEQFF. CDR3 coding DNA: TGTGCCAGCAGCCAAGTCTTCCCCGGGACAGTCTACAATGAGCAGTTCTTC.

The chain couples TRBV28 to TRBJ2-7, with D perhaps being TRBD1 or TRBD2 (5 bases each). Trimming cost V 7 bases and J 2 bases, with 21 bases left between them. The CDR3 totals 16 residues. CDR1 and CDR2 from the germline V gene are MDHEN and SYDVKM. The CDR3 nucleotides are TGTGCCAGCACCTCTACGGGGCTAAGAAGGACCTACGAGCAGTACTTC. Translated, it gives CASTSTGLRRTYEQYF.